The 3 T cell receptor beta chains listed next were all sequenced from one sample in a study of T cells after yellow fever vaccination. TCRdb processed the 5' RACE reads anew with MiXCR; each CDR3 protein has one entry. The table has roughly 100,000 distinct CDR3 sequences, over 8% seen once; the top ten hold 16%. Here the sequenced sample was CD8+ T cells not binding an NS4B(214-222) dextramer, sorted from PBMCs, taken roughly 14 days after the first yellow fever vaccination. All receptors come from a young man who received the YFV17D yellow fever vaccine.

J is TRBJ2-5 and V is TRBV20-1; a weak D match, TRBD2 (5 bases). This CDR3 comprises 14 residues. Trimming removed 3 bases from V and 0 bases from J, with 11 bases in between. Germline lookup yields CDR1 DFQATT and CDR2 SNEGSKA (reference sequence). CDR3 region: CSARSGLDQETQYF. CDR3 bases: TGCAGTGCTAGGAGTGGACTGGACCAAGAGACCCAGTACTTC.

In this sample, this clonotype turned up many times. The rearrangement links TRBV9 to TRBJ2-1, with 8 nucleotides matching TRBD2. With V trimmed by 4 bases and J by 5 bases, 8 bases remained unmatched. The germline V gene has CDR1 SGDLS and CDR2 YYNGEE. This CDR3 comprises 15 residues. The CDR3 loop reads CASSPPGSGDNEQFF. CDR3 DNA: TGTGCCAGCAGCCCCCCCGGTAGCGGGGACAATGAGCAGTTCTTC.

This clonotype was counted between two and nine times. The rearrangement joins TRBV27 to TRBJ2-5; 7 nucleotides agree with TRBD2. CDR3 length: 14 amino acids. The germline CDR1 and CDR2 sequences are MNHEY and SMNVEV (reference sequence). The junction had 5 bases not matched to a gene; V was cut back by 2 bases and J by 5 bases. The CDR3 region has the DNA TGTGCCAGCAGTTTAACCGGGGAGGGGGAGACCCAGTACTTC. The encoded protein is CASSLTGEGETQYF.